These T cell receptor beta chains were read from a single sample in a study of Graves' ophthalmopathy and Graves' hyperthyroidism. TCRdb itself ran the multiplex PCR reads through MiXCR, one entry per CDR3 protein. This sample has 620,000 or so distinct CDR3 sequences; 20% to 25% occur once, and the top ten carry approximately 7.7%. The sequencing input was peripheral blood. The receptors were gathered from a woman younger than 35 with stable Graves' hyperthyroidism. Some clones in this sample may be carry-over from other donors' samples. Both conserved end residues are part of each CDR3. D genes are given only for firm matches. Clone size appears in some rows only: once, few, many, or a class for an expanded clone.

D gene: NA; clone size: many; J gene: TRBJ2-7; V gene: TRBV6-2/TRBV6-3; CDR3 protein: CASSLWTEQYF; CDR3 DNA: TGTGCCAGCAGTCTATGGACTGAGCAGTACTTC
D gene: TRBD1; clone size: NA; J gene: TRBJ2-7; V gene: TRBV29-1; CDR3 protein: CSGYGTDYEQYF; CDR3 DNA: TGCAGCGGATACGGGACAGACTACGAGCAGTACTTC
D gene: NA; clone size: many; J gene: TRBJ2-7; V gene: TRBV28; CDR3 protein: CASLRPGLVYEQYF; CDR3 DNA: TGTGCCAGCCTACGACCCGGGCTAGTATACGAGCAGTACTTC
D gene: NA; clone size: NA; J gene: TRBJ1-1; V gene: TRBV28; CDR3 protein: CASSYSTTNTEAFF; CDR3 DNA: TGTGCCAGCAGTTACTCGACAACTAACACTGAAGCTTTCTTT
D gene: NA; clone size: many; J gene: TRBJ1-1; V gene: TRBV12-3/TRBV12-4; CDR3 protein: CASLYSGLENTEAFF; CDR3 DNA: TGTGCCAGCCTGTATTCAGGACTGGAGAACACTGAAGCTTTCTTT
D gene: TRBD1; clone size: NA; J gene: TRBJ2-2; V gene: TRBV25-1; CDR3 protein: CASSEYGQVDTGELFF; CDR3 DNA: TGTGCCAGCAGTGAATATGGACAGGTAGACACCGGGGAGCTGTTTTTT
D gene: NA; clone size: many; J gene: TRBJ2-2; V gene: TRBV6-1; CDR3 protein: CASSPQDRDTGELFF; CDR3 DNA: TGTGCCAGCAGCCCTCAAGACAGAGACACCGGGGAGCTGTTTTTT
D gene: NA; clone size: NA; J gene: TRBJ2-2; V gene: TRBV6-5; CDR3 protein: CASVNPSNTGELFF; CDR3 DNA: TGTGCCAGCGTTAATCCCAGTAACACCGGGGAGCTGTTTTTT
D gene: NA; clone size: few; J gene: TRBJ1-2; V gene: TRBV3-1; CDR3 protein: CASSDNLGNYGYTF; CDR3 DNA: TGTGCCAGCAGCGACAATTTAGGCAACTATGGCTACACCTTC
D gene: NA; clone size: few; J gene: TRBJ1-1; V gene: TRBV12-3/TRBV12-4; CDR3 protein: CASTQGFEAFF; CDR3 DNA: TGTGCCAGCACCCAGGGCTTTGAAGCTTTCTTT
D gene: NA; clone size: few; J gene: TRBJ2-2; V gene: TRBV11-2; CDR3 protein: CASSRRRLADTGELFF; CDR3 DNA: TGTGCCAGCAGCCGAAGGCGCCTAGCCGACACCGGGGAGCTGTTTTTT
D gene: NA; clone size: NA; J gene: TRBJ2-7; V gene: TRBV6-5; CDR3 protein: CASSYRADLHEQYF; CDR3 DNA: TGTGCCAGCAGTTACCGCGCAGACCTCCACGAGCAGTACTTC
D gene: TRBD1; clone size: NA; J gene: TRBJ1-2; V gene: TRBV4-1; CDR3 protein: CASSQPATGNYGYTF; CDR3 DNA: TGCGCCAGCAGCCAGCCTGCGACAGGGAACTATGGCTACACCTTC
D gene: TRBD1; clone size: NA; J gene: TRBJ1-1; V gene: TRBV18; CDR3 protein: CASSPNRGGVTEAFF; CDR3 DNA: TGTGCCAGCTCACCGAACAGGGGAGGTGTCACTGAAGCTTTCTTT
D gene: NA; clone size: many; J gene: TRBJ1-3; V gene: TRBV6-1; CDR3 protein: CASNLYAGNTIYF; CDR3 DNA: TGTGCCAGCAACCTGTATGCTGGAAACACCATATATTTT
D gene: TRBD1; clone size: NA; J gene: TRBJ2-7; V gene: TRBV6-1; CDR3 protein: CASSFYRGEQYF; CDR3 DNA: TGTGCCAGCAGCTTTTACAGGGGCGAGCAGTACTTC
D gene: TRBD1; clone size: many; J gene: TRBJ1-2; V gene: TRBV28; CDR3 protein: CASSLRTGYGYTF; CDR3 DNA: TGTGCCAGCAGCTTAAGGACAGGGTATGGCTACACCTTC
D gene: TRBD2; clone size: many; J gene: TRBJ2-2; V gene: TRBV7-2; CDR3 protein: CASSLGLGSGRGNTGELFF; CDR3 DNA: TGTGCCAGCAGCTTAGGGCTTGGTAGCGGGAGAGGGAACACCGGGGAGCTGTTTTTT
D gene: TRBD2; clone size: NA; J gene: TRBJ2-7; V gene: TRBV20-1; CDR3 protein: CSATRLADLYEQYF; CDR3 DNA: TGCAGTGCAACTAGACTAGCGGATCTATACGAGCAGTACTTC
D gene: NA; clone size: many; J gene: TRBJ1-2; V gene: TRBV13; CDR3 protein: CASSQGSPNYGYTF; CDR3 DNA: TGTGCCAGCAGCCAAGGGAGCCCTAACTATGGCTACACCTTC
D gene: NA; clone size: few; J gene: TRBJ1-3; V gene: TRBV28; CDR3 protein: CASSSQGFTSGSTIYF; CDR3 DNA: TGTGCCAGCAGTTCCCAGGGTTTCACCTCTGGAAGCACCATATATTTT
D gene: NA; clone size: many; J gene: TRBJ1-2; V gene: TRBV19; CDR3 protein: CASLDRDYGYTF; CDR3 DNA: TGTGCCAGTCTCGACAGAGACTATGGCTACACCTTC
D gene: NA; clone size: many; J gene: TRBJ2-5; V gene: TRBV6-2/TRBV6-3; CDR3 protein: CASSYSPQETQYF; CDR3 DNA: TGTGCCAGCAGTTACTCGCCCCAAGAGACCCAGTACTTC
D gene: TRBD2; clone size: NA; J gene: TRBJ2-5; V gene: TRBV7-8; CDR3 protein: CASSLSLAGGWRETQYF; CDR3 DNA: TGTGCCAGCAGCTTAAGTCTAGCGGGGGGGTGGAGAGAGACCCAGTACTTC
D gene: TRBD1; clone size: NA; J gene: TRBJ1-2; V gene: TRBV30; CDR3 protein: CAWSRGPGNGYTF; CDR3 DNA: TGTGCCTGGAGCAGGGGGCCCGGGAATGGCTACACCTTC
D gene: TRBD2; clone size: many; J gene: TRBJ2-5; V gene: TRBV7-2; CDR3 protein: CASSPPAGGETQYF; CDR3 DNA: TGTGCCAGCAGCCCCCCTGCGGGAGGGGAGACCCAGTACTTC